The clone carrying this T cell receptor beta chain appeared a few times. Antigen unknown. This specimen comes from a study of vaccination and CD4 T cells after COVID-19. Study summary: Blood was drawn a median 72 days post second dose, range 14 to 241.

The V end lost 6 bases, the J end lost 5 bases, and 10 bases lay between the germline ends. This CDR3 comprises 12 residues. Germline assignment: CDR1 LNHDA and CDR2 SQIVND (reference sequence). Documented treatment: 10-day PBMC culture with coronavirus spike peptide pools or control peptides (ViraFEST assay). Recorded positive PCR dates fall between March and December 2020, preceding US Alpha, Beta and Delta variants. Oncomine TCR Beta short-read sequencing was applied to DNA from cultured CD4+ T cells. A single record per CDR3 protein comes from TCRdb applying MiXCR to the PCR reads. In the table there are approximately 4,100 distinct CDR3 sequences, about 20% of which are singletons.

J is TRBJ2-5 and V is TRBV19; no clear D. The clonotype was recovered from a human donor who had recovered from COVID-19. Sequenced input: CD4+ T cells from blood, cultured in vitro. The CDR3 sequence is CASRTGGETQYF. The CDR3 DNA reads TGTGCCAGTAGGACTGGTGGCGAGACCCAGTACTTC. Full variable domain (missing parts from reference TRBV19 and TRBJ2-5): DGGITQSPKYLFRKEGQNVTLSCEQNLNHDAMYWYRQDPGQGLRLIYYSQIVNDFQKGDIAEGYSVSREKKESFPLTVTSAQKNPTAFYLCASRTGGETQYFGPGTRLLVL.